The entry that follows covers one T cell receptor (beta chain) sequence. This sample is part of a study of CD8+ T cells in alopecia areata. The overall study: The drug, oral tofacitinib, was given to treated patients at 5 to 10 mg twice daily. Using the percentage of affected scalp area, treated patients' severity was scored. Treatment with tofacitinib (6 to 18 months) was followed by 6 months off drug.

Germline V gives CDR1 ENHRY, CDR2 SYGVKD. Trimming left V 2 bases short and J 2 bases short, with 9 bases between. This CDR3 region has 14 residues. Reverse transcribed after extraction, RNA yielded cDNA as the sequencing template. Assay: immunoSEQ multiplex PCR; the TCRdb copy retains only in-frame clones and omits some. The data show 200,000 or so clones, over 45% seen once. As for treatment: oral pan-JAK inhibitor, 5-10 mg twice daily. The sequencing here drew on CD4+ T cells sorted from blood, taken at week 24, from a patient treated with tofacitinib. The chain couples TRBV10-3 to TRBJ2-5; D call uncertain. This TCR was recovered from a human donor with alopecia areata. CDR3 amino acids: CAISEESTQETQYF. The CDR3 DNA is TGTGCCATCAGTGAGGAGAGCACTCAAGAGACCCAGTACTTC.